The 17 T cell receptor beta chains given below trace back to one sample, sequenced in a study of T cell responses to AZD1222 COVID-19 vaccine (dated by TCRdb to the early 2020s). What this sample's time point label stands for: baseline before first vaccination. The receptor library was made with the immunoSEQ multiplex PCR assay. The source is immuneACCESS, and TCRdb retained only in-frame sequences with V and J called. Part of the clones is not carried over; for the studies checked, unresolved V genes explain less than half of this, and the remainder is unexplained. Recorded for this sample are 75,000 to 100,000 clones; 75% to 90% of them occurred a single time. Roughly 25% of the sample is taken by the ten largest. The sequencing here drew on peripheral blood, taken on day 0 of AZD1222 vaccination. These receptors were taken from an adult in good health.

The rearrangement links TRBV28 to TRBJ1-2; D not certain. V was cut by 7 bases and J by 1 base, with 19 bases left in between. Germline CDR1 reads MDHEN; CDR2 reads SYDVKM. The CDR3 totals 16 residues. This CDR3 is CASTSYGLLGNYGYTF. The CDR3 region has the DNA TGTGCCAGCACCTCCTACGGGCTTCTAGGTAACTATGGCTACACCTTC.

The CDR3 protein is CASSLTPRGDTQYF. CDR3 nucleotides: TGTGCCAGCAGCTTAACGCCACGGGGGGATACGCAGTATTTT. This chain connects TRBV11-2 to TRBJ2-3, with D possibly matching TRBD2 (6 bases). CDR3 length: 14 amino acids. V lost 2 bases and J 6 bases, leaving 12 bases between the germline ends. CDR1 is SGHAT and CDR2 is FQNNGV in the germline V gene.

Only one count was recorded for this clone. V gene TRBV7-2 combines with J gene TRBJ1-3, with D uncertain. The germline CDR1 and CDR2 sequences are SGHTA and FQGNSA. CDR3 length equals 14 residues. V was trimmed by 0 bases and J by 0 bases, leaving 3 bases between them. CDR3 in DNA: TGTGCCAGCAGCTTAGCAAACTCTGGAAACACCATATATTTT. It encodes CASSLANSGNTIYF.

The V gene is TRBV30, the J gene TRBJ1-2; D gene uncertain. This CDR3 spans 15 amino acids. Germline lookup yields CDR1 GTSNPN and CDR2 SVGIG (reference sequence). The V and J ends lost 0 bases and 5 bases respectively, with 16 bases between them. The CDR3 protein is CAWSVLDWTEYGYTF. DNA of the CDR3: TGTGCCTGGAGTGTATTAGATTGGACGGAGTATGGCTACACCTTC.

The CDR3 loop reads CASTTGAATGELFF. In DNA, the CDR3 is TGTGCCAGCACTACAGGGGCAGCGACCGGGGAGCTGTTTTTT. The chain uses TRBV6-6 and TRBJ2-2; TRBD1 matches at 7 bases. Trimming removed 7 bases from V and 5 bases from J; junction bases left unmatched: 7. This CDR3 comprises 14 residues. Germline V CDR1 and CDR2: MNHNY, SVGAGI (reference sequence).

The chain carries TRBV5-1 and TRBJ1-1; 8 bases line up with TRBD1. The CDR3 has 14 residues. V lost 3 bases, J lost 5 bases, and 6 bases stayed unmatched. The germline CDR1 and CDR2 sequences are SGHRS and YFSETQ. The DNA for the CDR3 is TGCGCCAGCAGCTGGACAGGGATAGGGACTGAAGCTTTCTTT. This sequence encodes CASSWTGIGTEAFF.

The chain combines TRBV19 with TRBJ2-1, with 7 nucleotides matching TRBD2. Germline V gene data show CDR1 as LNHDA and CDR2 as SQIVND (reference sequence). The ends lost 5 bases at V and 5 bases at J; junction bases unmatched: 15. CDR3 length: 17 residues. CDR3 nucleotides: TGTGCCAGTAGTGGCCGGGGGAGGGCCGGTCCGAACAATGAGCAGTTCTTC. The encoded protein is CASSGRGRAGPNNEQFF.

This rearrangement joins TRBV7-9 to TRBJ1-2; 7 bases match TRBD1. The V gene's germline CDR1 is SEHNR and CDR2 FQNEAQ (reference sequence). The CDR3 spans 15 residues. Trimming removed 4 bases from V and 4 bases from J; junction bases left unmatched: 9. Here the CDR3 DNA reads TGTGCCAGCAGCTCGCAGGGGGTCCCCTCCTATGGCTACACCTTC. It yields the protein CASSSQGVPSYGYTF.

V usage is TRBV9 and J usage is TRBJ2-7; TRBD2 might be the D (5 bases). From germline, CDR1 is SGDLS and CDR2 YYNGEE. The V end lost 3 bases, the J end lost 7 bases, and 8 bases lay between the germline ends. The CDR3 runs 11 residues. This CDR3 is CASSESGEQYF. CDR3 in DNA: TGTGCCAGCAGCGAGTCGGGGGAGCAGTACTTC.

This clone occurred once. Other DNA sequences in the same sample also yield this CDR3. This chain connects TRBV6-1 to TRBJ2-7, with D unclear. The CDR3 loop spans 12 amino acids. V lost 2 bases, J lost 4 bases, and 6 bases lay in between. Looked up from germline, CDR1 is MNHNS and CDR2 is SASEGT. The CDR3 loop is CASSELGYEQYF. The CDR3 coding sequence is TGTGCCAGCAGTGAACTCGGATACGAGCAGTACTTC.

This clone was detected only a few times. This sequence joins TRBV19 and TRBJ2-1; 7 nucleotides align to TRBD2. Germline CDR1 is LNHDA and CDR2 is SQIVND (reference sequence). V shed 7 bases and J 8 bases; nucleotides not matched to a gene: 11. This CDR3 is 14 amino acids long. CDR3 loop: CASTASGILDEQFF. The DNA of the CDR3 is TGTGCCAGTACCGCAAGCGGGATTCTCGATGAGCAGTTCTTC.

V usage is TRBV27 and J usage is TRBJ1-5; D uncertain. Germline V gene data show CDR1 as MNHEY and CDR2 as SMNVEV (reference sequence). This CDR3 contains 13 residues. The V end was cut by 5 bases, the J end by 9 bases, with 14 bases between. This CDR3 is CASSQQVNGPQHF. CDR3 nucleotide sequence: TGTGCCAGCAGTCAACAAGTCAATGGGCCCCAGCATTTT.

This clone came up once. The chain employs TRBV6-4 and TRBJ2-2; D unclear. The length of the CDR3 is 13 residues. Germline assignment: CDR1 MRHNA and CDR2 SNTAGT. Trimming stripped 1 base from V and 5 bases from J, with 5 bases between. CDR3 in DNA: TGTGCCAGCAGTGACTTGACTACCGGGGAGCTGTTTTTT. It is translated as CASSDLTTGELFF.

The chain carries TRBV9 and TRBJ2-2, with a tentative D call TRBD2 (6 bases). The V gene lost 0 bases and the J gene lost 0 bases, with 6 bases spanning the gap. Germline assignment: CDR1 SGDLS and CDR2 YYNGEE. This CDR3 region has 15 residues. The CDR3 protein is CASSVGGTNTGELFF. CDR3 sequence (DNA): TGTGCCAGCAGCGTAGGCGGGACGAACACCGGGGAGCTGTTTTTT.

This chain links TRBV6-2 or TRBV6-3 with TRBJ2-3; 9 bases fit TRBD2. V shed 1 base, J shed 1 base, and the junction held 0 bases outside the gene matches. The CDR3 contains 15 residues. Looked up from germline, CDR1 is MNHEY and CDR2 is SVGEGT. CDR3 sequence reads: CASSYWTSGTDTQYF. In DNA form, the CDR3 reads TGTGCCAGCAGTTACTGGACTAGCGGCACAGATACGCAGTATTTT.

A single count supports this clone. The rearrangement uses TRBV3-1 (or the pseudogene TRBV3-2) and TRBJ2-1; D is undetermined. Germline CDR1 reads LGHDT; CDR2 reads YNNKEL (reference sequence). CDR3 length: 13 amino acids. V gave up 4 bases and J gave up 7 bases, with 11 bases separating them. CDR3 coding DNA: TGTGCCAGCAGCCCAACTCCCGAAAATGAGCAGTTCTTC. This encodes CASSPTPENEQFF.

This rearrangement joins TRBV19 to TRBJ1-1; 8 nucleotides agree with TRBD1. This CDR3 region has 15 residues. Germline CDR1 reads LNHDA; CDR2 reads SQIVND (reference sequence). J gave up 7 bases and V 5 bases, and 12 bases lay outside the gene matches. The CDR3 is CASSSRGTGGNEAFF. The CDR3 nucleotides are TGTGCCAGTAGTTCCCGGGGGACAGGCGGCAATGAAGCTTTCTTT.